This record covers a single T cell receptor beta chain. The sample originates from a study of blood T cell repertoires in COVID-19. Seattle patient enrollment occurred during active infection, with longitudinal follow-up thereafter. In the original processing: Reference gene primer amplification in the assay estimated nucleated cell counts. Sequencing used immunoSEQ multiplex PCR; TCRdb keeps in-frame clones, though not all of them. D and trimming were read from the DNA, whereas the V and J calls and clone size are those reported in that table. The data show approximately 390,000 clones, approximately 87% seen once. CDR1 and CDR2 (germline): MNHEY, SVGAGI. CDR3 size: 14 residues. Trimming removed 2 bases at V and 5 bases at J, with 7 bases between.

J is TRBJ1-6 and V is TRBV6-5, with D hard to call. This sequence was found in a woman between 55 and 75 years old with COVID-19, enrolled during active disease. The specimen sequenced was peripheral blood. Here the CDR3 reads CASSYAGNNSPLHF. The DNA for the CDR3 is TGTGCCAGCAGTTACGCCGGGAATAATTCACCCCTCCACTTT.